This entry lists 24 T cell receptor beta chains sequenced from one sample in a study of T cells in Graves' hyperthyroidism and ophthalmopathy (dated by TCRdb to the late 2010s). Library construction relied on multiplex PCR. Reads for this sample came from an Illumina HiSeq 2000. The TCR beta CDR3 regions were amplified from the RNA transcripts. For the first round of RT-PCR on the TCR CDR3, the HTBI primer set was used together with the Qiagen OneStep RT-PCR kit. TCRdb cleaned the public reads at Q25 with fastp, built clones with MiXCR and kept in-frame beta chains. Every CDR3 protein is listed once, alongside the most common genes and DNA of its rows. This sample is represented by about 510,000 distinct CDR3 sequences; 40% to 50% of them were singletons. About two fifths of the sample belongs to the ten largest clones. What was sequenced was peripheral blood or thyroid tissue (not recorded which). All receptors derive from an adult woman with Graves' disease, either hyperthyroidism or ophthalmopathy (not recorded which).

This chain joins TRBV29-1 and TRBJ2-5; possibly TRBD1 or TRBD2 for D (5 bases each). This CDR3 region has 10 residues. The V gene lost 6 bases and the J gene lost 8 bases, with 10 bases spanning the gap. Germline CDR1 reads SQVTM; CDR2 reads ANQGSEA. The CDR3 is CSVGRDTQYF. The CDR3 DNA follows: TGCAGCGTGGGACGTGACACCCAGTACTTC.

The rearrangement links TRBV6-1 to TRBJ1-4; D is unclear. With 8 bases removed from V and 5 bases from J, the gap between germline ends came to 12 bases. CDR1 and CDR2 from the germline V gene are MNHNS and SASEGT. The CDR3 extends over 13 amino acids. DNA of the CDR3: TGTGCCAGCCGGAAATTTATAAATGAAAAACTGTTTTTT. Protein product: CASRKFINEKLFF.

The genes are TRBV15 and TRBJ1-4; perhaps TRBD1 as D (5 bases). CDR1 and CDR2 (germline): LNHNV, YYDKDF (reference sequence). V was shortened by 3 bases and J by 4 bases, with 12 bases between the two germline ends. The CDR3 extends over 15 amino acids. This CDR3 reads CATSSPGTHNEKLFF. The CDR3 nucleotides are TGTGCCACCAGCAGCCCCGGGACGCATAATGAAAAACTGTTTTTT. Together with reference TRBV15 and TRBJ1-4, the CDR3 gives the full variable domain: DAMVIQNPRYQVTQFGKPVTLSCSQTLNHNVMYWYQQKSSQAPKLLFHYYDKDFNNEADTPDNFQSRRPNTSFCFLDIRSPGLGDTAMYLCATSSPGTHNEKLFFGSGTQLSVL.

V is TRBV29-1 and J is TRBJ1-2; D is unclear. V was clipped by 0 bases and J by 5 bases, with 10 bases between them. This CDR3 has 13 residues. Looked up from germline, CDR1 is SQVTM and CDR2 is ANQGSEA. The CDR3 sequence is CSVEDPFGYGYTF. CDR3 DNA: TGCAGCGTTGAAGATCCTTTCGGATATGGCTACACCTTC.

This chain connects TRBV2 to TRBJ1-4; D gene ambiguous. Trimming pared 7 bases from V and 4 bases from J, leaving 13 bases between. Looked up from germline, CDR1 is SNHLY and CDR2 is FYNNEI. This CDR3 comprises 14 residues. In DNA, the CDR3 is TGTGCCAGCATGTCGGGAGGAGTTAATGAAAAACTGTTTTTT. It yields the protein CASMSGGVNEKLFF.

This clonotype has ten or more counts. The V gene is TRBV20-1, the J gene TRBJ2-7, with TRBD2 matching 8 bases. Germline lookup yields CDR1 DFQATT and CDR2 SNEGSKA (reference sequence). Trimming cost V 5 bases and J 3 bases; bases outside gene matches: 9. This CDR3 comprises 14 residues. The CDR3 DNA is TGCAGTGCTCGGACCGGGGGGGGAAGCTACGAGCAGTACTTC. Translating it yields CSARTGGGSYEQYF.

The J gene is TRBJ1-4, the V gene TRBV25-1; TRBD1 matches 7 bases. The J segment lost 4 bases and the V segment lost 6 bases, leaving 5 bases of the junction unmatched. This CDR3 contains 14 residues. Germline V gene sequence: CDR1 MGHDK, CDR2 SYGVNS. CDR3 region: CASRGDRNNEKLFF. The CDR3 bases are TGTGCCAGCAGGGGGGACAGAAATAATGAAAAACTGTTTTTT. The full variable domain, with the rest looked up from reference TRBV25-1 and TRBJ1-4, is EADIYQTPRYLVIGTGKKITLECSQTMGHDKMYWYQQDPGMELHLIHYSYGVNSTEKGDLSSESTVSRIRTEHFPLTLESARPSHTSQYLCASRGDRNNEKLFFGSGTQLSVL.

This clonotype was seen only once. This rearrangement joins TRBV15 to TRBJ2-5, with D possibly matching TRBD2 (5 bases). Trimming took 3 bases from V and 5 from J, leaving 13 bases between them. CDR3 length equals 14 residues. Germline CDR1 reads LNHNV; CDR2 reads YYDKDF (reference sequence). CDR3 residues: CATSRATTGETQYF. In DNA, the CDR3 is TGTGCCACCAGCAGGGCTACAACGGGGGAGACCCAGTACTTC.

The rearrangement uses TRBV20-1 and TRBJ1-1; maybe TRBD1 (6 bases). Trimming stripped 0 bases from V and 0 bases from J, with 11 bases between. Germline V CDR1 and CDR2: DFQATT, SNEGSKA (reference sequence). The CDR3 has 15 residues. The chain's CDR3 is CSARDIRGLNTEAFF. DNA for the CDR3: TGCAGTGCTAGAGATATCAGGGGCTTGAACACTGAAGCTTTCTTT.

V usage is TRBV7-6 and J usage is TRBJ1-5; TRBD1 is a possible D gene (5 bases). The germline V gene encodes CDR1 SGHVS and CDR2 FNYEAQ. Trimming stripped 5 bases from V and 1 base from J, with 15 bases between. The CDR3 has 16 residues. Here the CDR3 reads CASSAAQGTSNQPQHF. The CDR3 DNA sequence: TGTGCCAGCAGCGCCGCCCAGGGAACAAGCAATCAGCCCCAGCATTTT.

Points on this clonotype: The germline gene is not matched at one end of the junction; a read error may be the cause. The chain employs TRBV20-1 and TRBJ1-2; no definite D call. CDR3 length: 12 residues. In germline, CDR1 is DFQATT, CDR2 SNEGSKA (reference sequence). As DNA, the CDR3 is TGCAGTGCCGGGGTGGGGAGGGATGGCTACACCTTT. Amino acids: CSAGVGRDGYTF.

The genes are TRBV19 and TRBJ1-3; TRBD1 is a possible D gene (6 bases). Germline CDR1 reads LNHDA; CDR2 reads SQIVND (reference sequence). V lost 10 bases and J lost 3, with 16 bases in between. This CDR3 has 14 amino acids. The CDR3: CATYGNRDGNTIYF. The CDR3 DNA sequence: TGTGCCACGTACGGTAACAGGGATGGAAACACCATATATTTT.

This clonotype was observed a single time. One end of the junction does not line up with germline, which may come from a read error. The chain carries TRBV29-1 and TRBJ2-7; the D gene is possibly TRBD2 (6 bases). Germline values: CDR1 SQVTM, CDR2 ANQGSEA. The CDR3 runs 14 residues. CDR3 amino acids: CSVVPGASGYEQYF. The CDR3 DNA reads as TGTAGCGTTGTGCCGGGAGCTTCTGGGTACGAGCAGTACTTC.

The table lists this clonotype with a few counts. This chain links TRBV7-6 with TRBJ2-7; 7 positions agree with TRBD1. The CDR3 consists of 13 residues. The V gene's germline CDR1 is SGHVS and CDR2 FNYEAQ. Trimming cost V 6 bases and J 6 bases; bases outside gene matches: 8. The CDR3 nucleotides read TGTGCCAGCAGGACACAGGGGATGGTCGAGCAGTACTTC. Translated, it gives CASRTQGMVEQYF.

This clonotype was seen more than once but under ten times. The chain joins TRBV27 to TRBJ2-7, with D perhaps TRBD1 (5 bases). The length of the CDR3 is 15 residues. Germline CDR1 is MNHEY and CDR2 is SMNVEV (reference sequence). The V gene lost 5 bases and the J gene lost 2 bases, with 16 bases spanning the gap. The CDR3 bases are TGTGCCAGCAGTGCCCCGTTGGCAGGGACCTACGAGCAGTACTTC. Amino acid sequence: CASSAPLAGTYEQYF.

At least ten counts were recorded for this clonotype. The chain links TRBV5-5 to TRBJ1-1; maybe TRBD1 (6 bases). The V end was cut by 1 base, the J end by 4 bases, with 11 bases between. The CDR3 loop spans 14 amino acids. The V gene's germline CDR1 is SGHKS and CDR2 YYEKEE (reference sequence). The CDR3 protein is CASSLFRGGTEAFF. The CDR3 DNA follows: TGTGCCAGCAGCTTGTTCAGGGGCGGCACTGAAGCTTTCTTT.

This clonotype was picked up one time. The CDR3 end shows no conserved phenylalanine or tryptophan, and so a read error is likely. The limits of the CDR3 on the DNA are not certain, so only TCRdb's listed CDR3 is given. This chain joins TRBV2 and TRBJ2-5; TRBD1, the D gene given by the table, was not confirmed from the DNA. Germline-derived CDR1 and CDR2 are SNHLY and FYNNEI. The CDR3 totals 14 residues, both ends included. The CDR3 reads CASSDPGQGALVRL.

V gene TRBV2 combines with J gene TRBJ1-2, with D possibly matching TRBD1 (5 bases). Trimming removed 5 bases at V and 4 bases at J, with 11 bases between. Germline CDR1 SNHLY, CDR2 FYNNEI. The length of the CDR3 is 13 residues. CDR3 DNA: TGTGCCAGCAGTACACAGGAGGGCTATGGCTACACCTTC. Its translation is CASSTQEGYGYTF.

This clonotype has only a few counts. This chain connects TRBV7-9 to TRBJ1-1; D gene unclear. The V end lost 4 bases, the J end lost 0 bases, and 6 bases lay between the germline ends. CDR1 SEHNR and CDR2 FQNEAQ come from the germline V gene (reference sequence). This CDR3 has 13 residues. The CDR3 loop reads CASSWAVNTEAFF. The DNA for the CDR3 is TGTGCCAGCAGCTGGGCCGTGAACACTGAAGCTTTCTTT. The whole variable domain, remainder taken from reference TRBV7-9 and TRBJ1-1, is DTGVSQNPRHKITKRGQNVTFRCDPISEHNRLYWYRQTLGQGPEFLTYFQNEAQLEKSRLLSDRFSAERPKGSFSTLEIQRTEQGDSAMYLCASSWAVNTEAFFGQGTRLTVV.

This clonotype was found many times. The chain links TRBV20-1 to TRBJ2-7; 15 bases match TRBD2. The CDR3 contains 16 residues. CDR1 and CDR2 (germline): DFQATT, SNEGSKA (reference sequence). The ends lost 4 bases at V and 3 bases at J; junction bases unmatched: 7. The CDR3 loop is CSATGLAGGRSYEQYF. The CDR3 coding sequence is TGCAGTGCTACTGGACTAGCGGGAGGGCGGAGCTACGAGCAGTACTTC.

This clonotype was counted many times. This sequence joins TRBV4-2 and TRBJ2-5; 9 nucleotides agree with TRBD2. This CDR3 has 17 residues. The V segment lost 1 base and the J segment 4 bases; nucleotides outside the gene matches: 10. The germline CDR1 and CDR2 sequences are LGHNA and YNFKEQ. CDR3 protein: CASSQGYSGSKGETQYF. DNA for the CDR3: TGTGCCAGCAGCCAAGGGTATAGCGGGAGTAAAGGAGAGACCCAGTACTTC.

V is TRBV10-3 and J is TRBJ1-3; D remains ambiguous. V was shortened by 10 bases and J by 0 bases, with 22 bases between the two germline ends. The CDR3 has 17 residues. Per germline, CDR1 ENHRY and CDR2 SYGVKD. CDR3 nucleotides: TGTGCCAGCTCACCACTACCGGGGAAGAGCTCTGGAAACACCATATATTTT. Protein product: CASSPLPGKSSGNTIYF.

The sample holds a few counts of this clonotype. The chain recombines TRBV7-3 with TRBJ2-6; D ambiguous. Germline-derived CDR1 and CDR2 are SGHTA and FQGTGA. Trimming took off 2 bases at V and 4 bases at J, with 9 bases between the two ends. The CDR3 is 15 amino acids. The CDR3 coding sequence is TGTGCCAGCAGCTTAGGCCCGACAGGGGCCAACGTCCTGACTTTC. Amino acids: CASSLGPTGANVLTF.

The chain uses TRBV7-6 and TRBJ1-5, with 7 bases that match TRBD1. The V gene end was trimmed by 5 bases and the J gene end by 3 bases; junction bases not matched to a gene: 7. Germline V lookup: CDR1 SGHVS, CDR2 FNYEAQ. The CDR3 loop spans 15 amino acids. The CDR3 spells CASSHRDSSNQPQHF. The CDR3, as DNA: TGTGCCAGCAGCCACCGGGACAGTTCCAATCAGCCCCAGCATTTT. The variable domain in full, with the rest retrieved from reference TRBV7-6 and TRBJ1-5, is GAGVSQSPRYKVTKRGQDVALRCDPISGHVSLYWYRQALGQGPEFLTYFNYEAQQDKSGLPNDRFSAERPEGSISTLTIQRTEQRDSAMYRCASSHRDSSNQPQHFGDGTRLSIL.